This T cell receptor beta chain was recovered during a study of T cell repertoires in cytomegalovirus infection. For the study at large: Matching HLA type and CMV infection were both indicated by public TCR beta signatures. Regarding the study as a whole: Pooled public TCR beta family frequency picked out CMV carriers with the relevant HLA. In two of eight donors, the top clonotype was HLA-C-restricted CMV-specific.

TCRdb itself ran the reads through MiXCR, one entry per CDR3 protein. The sample lists some 320,000 distinct CDR3 sequences; 8% to 9.5% were seen once. This CDR3 comprises 15 residues. The V gene lost 0 bases and the J gene lost 2 bases, with 11 bases spanning the gap. Germline-derived CDR1 and CDR2 are SGHNT and YYREEE (reference sequence). A note on this clonotype: Antigen unknown.

The sequencing input was PBMCs. This chain joins TRBV5-4 and TRBJ1-1; unclear D gene. This clonotype was sampled from a human donor in good health (CMV status not recorded). Some clones in this sample may be carry-over from other donors' samples. CDR3 residues: CASSLEAVLNTEAFF. The CDR3 nucleotides read TGTGCCAGCAGCTTGGAAGCAGTCCTAAACACTGAAGCTTTCTTT.